This TCR beta chain was sequenced during a study of OX40 agonist ivuxolimab in advanced cancers. Study overall: In this cohort, patients received ivuxolimab, an agonistic anti-OX40 (CD134) antibody. Regarding the study as a whole: Normalized T-cell clonal expansion was also low in a subset of nonresponders. Expanded peripheral T-cell antigen specificity went undetermined.

This clone is judged medium-sized. Its target is not known. This CDR3 has 14 amino acids. The germline CDR1 and CDR2 sequences are SGHAT and FQNNGV. V lost 2 bases to trimming and J lost 2 bases, with 8 bases between them. Here immunoSEQ multiplex PCR was the method, and the copy in TCRdb shows in-frame clones only, minus some. The repertoire holds 15,000 to 20,000 clones, with 86% as singletons. The TCR sequence derives from an adult with an advanced solid tumor such as melanoma, head and neck, liver or kidney cancer. The V call is TRBV11-2, the J call TRBJ2-3; no clear D. Sequences were derived from CD4+ or CD8+ T cells sorted from blood, sampled in a trial of the OX40 agonist ivuxolimab. The CDR3 region is CASSLQVPTDTQYF. The DNA for the CDR3 is TGTGCCAGCAGCTTACAGGTTCCCACAGATACGCAGTATTTT.